This TCR beta chain came from a study of CD8 T cells in ankylosing spondylitis. Comment on this clonotype: Its antigen is still unknown.

Study-wide results and caveats: Significantly higher representation of disease-linked clones was reported for matched ankylosing spondylitis synovial fluid. In ankylosing spondylitis blood, a motif of roughly 8 highly homologous TCR beta variants appeared characteristic. Disease-linked clones displayed a CD8+ phenotype and appeared relatively rarely in peripheral blood.

Quantitative 5'-RACE with molecular barcodes produced the TCR beta libraries. TCRdb redid the calling of the 5' RACE reads with MiXCR, one entry per CDR3 protein. The sample includes about 300,000 distinct CDR3 sequences, under 14% seen only once; the top ten take roughly 9.1%. The origin of this receptor is a female donor with ankylosing spondylitis or in good health (not recorded which). Source material: blood, either unsorted or a sorted T cell fraction (not recorded which).

The CDR3 DNA follows: TGTGCCAGCAGCCCCCGAACAGGGGGCGCCCGTCATCAGCCCCAGCATTTT. The encoded protein is CASSPRTGGARHQPQHF. The chain joins TRBV7-2 to TRBJ1-5; 9 bases fit TRBD1. With V trimmed by 5 bases and J by 5 bases, 13 bases remained unmatched. The CDR3 extends over 17 amino acids. The V gene's germline CDR1 is SGHTA and CDR2 FQGNSA.